One and the same sample provided the 24 T cell receptor beta chains below, sequenced in a study of cytomegalovirus exposure and HLA in healthy donors. It was with 60 Vbeta and 13 Jbeta primers that the PCR ran. Clones were read by immunoSEQ multiplex PCR, and TCRdb kept only the in-frame ones, dropping some. This table holds about 130,000 clones, 79% found once. Sequences were obtained from PBMCs. These receptors were obtained from a male donor in good health and CMV-seronegative.

This clone was recorded a few times. The rearrangement joins TRBV12-2 to TRBJ1-5; the DNA was not compared with TRBD1, the D call given in the table. TRBV12-2 is annotated as a pseudogene. The CDR3 runs to 15 residues. The CDR3 sequence is CASRLRDRGPGPQHF. CDR3 in DNA: TGTGCAAGTCGCTTAAGGGACAGGGGGCCAGGGCCCCAGCATTTT.

The gene calls are TRBV9 and TRBJ1-2; 8 bases match TRBD1. This CDR3 has 17 amino acids. V shed 3 bases, J shed 4 bases, and the junction held 14 bases outside the gene matches. Germline CDR1 reads SGDLS; CDR2 reads YYNGEE. CDR3: CASSENSQTGAIYGYTF. The CDR3 region has the DNA TGTGCCAGCAGCGAAAACTCGCAGACAGGGGCGATCTATGGCTACACCTTC.

For this clone: This same CDR3 is encoded by further DNA sequences in the sample. This rearrangement joins TRBV6-6 to TRBJ1-1; 9 nucleotides line up with TRBD1. V dropped 4 bases and J dropped 4; count of bases not matched to a gene: 4. This CDR3 comprises 14 residues. CDR1 and CDR2 from the germline V gene are MNHNY and SVGAGI (reference sequence). The CDR3 spells CASSSGQGGTEAFF. The CDR3 nucleotides are TGTGCCAGCAGTTCGGGACAGGGAGGCACTGAAGCTTTCTTT.

The J gene is TRBJ2-2, the V gene TRBV6-5; TRBD2 matches 8 bases. CDR1 and CDR2 from the germline V gene are MNHEY and SVGAGI. The CDR3 contains 14 residues. V dropped 8 bases and J dropped 0; count of bases not matched to a gene: 2. The CDR3 loop is CASGGGPNTGELFF. The CDR3 region has the DNA TGTGCCAGCGGCGGGGGGCCGAACACCGGGGAGCTGTTTTTT.

The rearrangement links TRBV2 to TRBJ1-1, with D maybe TRBD1 (5 bases). With 7 bases removed from V and 6 bases from J, the gap between germline ends came to 15 bases. CDR3 length equals 13 residues. Looked up from germline, CDR1 is SNHLY and CDR2 is FYNNEI. CDR3 coding DNA: TGTGCCAGCACCCCAGACAGCAACCCTGAAGCTTTCTTT. Translating gives CASTPDSNPEAFF.

This clone is medium-sized by share. The V and J genes are TRBV7-2 and TRBJ2-7, with 10 bases fitting TRBD1. Trimming at V came to 3 bases and at J to 4 bases, leaving 6 bases not matched to a gene. The CDR3 is made up of 15 amino acids. The V gene's germline CDR1 is SGHTA and CDR2 FQGNSA. CDR3 loop: CASSFGTGDGYEQYF. The CDR3 nucleotides read TGTGCCAGCAGCTTTGGGACAGGGGATGGGTACGAGCAGTACTTC. Full variable domain (rest looked up from reference TRBV7-2 and TRBJ2-7): GAGVSQSPSNKVTEKGKDVELRCDPISGHTALYWYRQSLGQGLEFLIYFQGNSAPDKSGLPSDRFSAERTGGSVSTLTIQRTQQEDSAVYLCASSFGTGDGYEQYFGPGTRLTVT.

The CDR3 protein is CASRGTGGAGTEAFF. The CDR3 DNA reads TGTGCCAGCAGAGGGACAGGGGGCGCGGGGACTGAAGCTTTCTTT. The gene calls are TRBV6-5 and TRBJ1-1, with 12 nucleotides matching TRBD1. Germline V lookup: CDR1 MNHEY, CDR2 SVGAGI. The CDR3 spans 15 residues. J lost 5 bases, V lost 6 bases, and 7 bases had no gene match.

The gene calls are TRBV10-3 and TRBJ2-5; 10 nucleotides align to TRBD1. Germline V gene data show CDR1 as ENHRY and CDR2 as SYGVKD. This CDR3 has 15 amino acids. J lost 4 bases, V lost 6 bases, and 8 bases had no gene match. CDR3 region: CAISSDRGLRETQYF. In DNA form, the CDR3 reads TGTGCCATCAGCTCCGACAGGGGGCTGAGAGAGACCCAGTACTTC.

This clone showed up just a few times. The chain joins TRBV18 to TRBJ2-7, with 9 bases aligning to TRBD1. CDR3 length: 14 amino acids. Germline CDR1 and CDR2: KGHSH and LQKENI. V lost 5 bases, J lost 4 bases, and 6 bases stayed unmatched. CDR3 sequence (DNA): TGTGCCAGCTCAGAGGGGACAGGGATTTACGAGCAGTACTTC. Its translation is CASSEGTGIYEQYF.

The chain is built from TRBV18 and TRBJ2-3, with 7 bases that match TRBD2. V gave up 3 bases and J gave up 1 base; unmatched junction bases: 1. CDR3 length equals 14 residues. Germline V CDR1 and CDR2: KGHSH, LQKENI. CDR3 nucleotides: TGTGCCAGCTCACCCGCGGGGGGCACAGATACGCAGTATTTT. It yields the protein CASSPAGGTDTQYF.

This chain joins TRBV15 and TRBJ2-5, with D perhaps matching TRBD2 (6 bases). The CDR3 contains 12 residues. V shed 0 bases and J shed 7 bases, with 6 bases lying between them. CDR1 is LNHNV, CDR2 YYDKDF, per germline (reference sequence). The CDR3 loop reads CATSRDSGTQYF. CDR3 DNA sequence: TGTGCCACCAGCAGAGATAGCGGGACCCAGTACTTC.

The rearrangement uses TRBV30 and TRBJ2-5; TRBD2 is a possible D gene (5 bases). Trimming took off 2 bases at V and 4 bases at J, with 11 bases between the two ends. In germline, CDR1 is GTSNPN, CDR2 SVGIG (reference sequence). The CDR3 spans 13 residues. CDR3 region: CAWSYQRGETQYF. The CDR3, as DNA: TGTGCCTGGAGTTATCAACGGGGAGAGACCCAGTACTTC.

The chain combines TRBV6-5 with TRBJ2-3, with D perhaps TRBD2 (7 bases). Per germline, CDR1 MNHEY and CDR2 SVGAGI. The CDR3 runs to 14 residues. Trimming stripped 6 bases from V and 2 bases from J, with 12 bases between. The CDR3: CASRRGGLTDTQYF. In DNA form, the CDR3 reads TGTGCCAGCAGAAGGGGGGGGCTCACAGATACGCAGTATTTT.

This rearrangement joins TRBV6-4 to TRBJ1-6; 8 positions agree with TRBD1. CDR3 length equals 14 residues. With 8 bases clipped from V and 4 bases from J, the junction kept 4 bases outside the gene matches. The germline CDR1 and CDR2 sequences are MRHNA and SNTAGT. The CDR3 DNA reads as TGTGCCAGCCGACAGGGGCCTTATAATTCACCCCTCCACTTT. It encodes CASRQGPYNSPLHF.

The chain links TRBV12-5 to TRBJ2-3, with D possibly being TRBD1 (6 bases). Germline V gives CDR1 LGHNT, CDR2 FRNRAP. V was shortened by 1 base and J by 4 bases, with 9 bases between the two germline ends. This CDR3 has 14 residues. The CDR3 region has the DNA TGTGCTAGTGGTTTGGGACAGGACGCAGATACGCAGTATTTT. Its protein is CASGLGQDADTQYF.

The V call is TRBV5-8, the J call TRBJ2-2; D uncertain. This CDR3 is 14 amino acids long. V lost 0 bases and J lost 6, with 9 bases in between. From germline, CDR1 is SGHTS and CDR2 YDEGEE. The CDR3 spells CASSLGWLAGELFF. In DNA, the CDR3 is TGTGCCAGCAGCTTGGGATGGCTGGCCGGGGAGCTGTTTTTT. Based on the CDR3 plus reference TRBV5-8 and TRBJ2-2, the full variable domain is EAGVTQSPTHLIKTRGQQATLRCSPISGHTSVYWYQQALGLGLQFLLWYDEGEERNRGNFPPRFSGRQFPNYSSELNVNALELEDSALYLCASSLGWLAGELFFGEGSRLTVL.

This CDR3 is CASSLRGGATEAFF. CDR3 nucleotide sequence: TGTGCCAGCAGCTTAAGGGGGGGGGCCACTGAAGCTTTCTTT. V is TRBV7-9 and J is TRBJ1-1, with D maybe TRBD1 (6 bases). The CDR3 runs to 14 residues. Germline values: CDR1 SEHNR, CDR2 FQNEAQ (reference sequence). With 2 bases removed from V and 4 bases from J, the gap between germline ends came to 11 bases.

This chain joins TRBV7-2 and TRBJ2-5; 9 bases are a match to TRBD1. Germline CDR1 SGHTA, CDR2 FQGNSA. The CDR3 spans 13 residues. V was clipped by 8 bases and J by 5 bases; unmatched bases: 6. CDR3 nucleotides: TGTGCCAGCCACAGGGGGCCTATGGAGACCCAGTACTTC. Its translation: CASHRGPMETQYF.

This chain connects TRBV5-6 to TRBJ1-1; D unresolved. The V and J ends lost 1 base and 1 base respectively, with 14 bases between them. There are 16 residues in the CDR3. Germline assignment: CDR1 SGHDT and CDR2 YYEEEE. DNA for the CDR3: TGTGCCAGCAGCTTGCTCGGGAGTGGTAGGAACACTGAAGCTTTCTTT. It translates to CASSLLGSGRNTEAFF.

The V and J genes are TRBV4-3 and TRBJ1-1, with D maybe TRBD1 (5 bases). Germline CDR1 reads LGHNA; CDR2 reads YSLEER. The CDR3 spans 13 residues. Trimming removed 3 bases at V and 2 bases at J, with 7 bases between. The CDR3 loop reads CASSQRDNTEAFF. The CDR3 DNA sequence: TGCGCCAGCAGCCAGCGGGACAACACTGAAGCTTTCTTT.

This rearrangement joins TRBV4-2 to TRBJ2-3, with TRBD2 identical over 14 bases. Trimming removed 2 bases from V and 2 bases from J; junction bases left unmatched: 9. The CDR3 spans 19 residues. Germline V gene sequence: CDR1 LGHNA, CDR2 YNFKEQ. The CDR3 spells CASSQRVPGLAGDTDTQYF. The DNA of the CDR3 is TGTGCCAGCAGCCAAAGAGTCCCGGGACTAGCGGGGGACACAGATACGCAGTATTTT.

The gene calls are TRBV30 and TRBJ2-5; TRBD2 agrees at 8 bases. CDR1 GTSNPN and CDR2 SVGIG come from the germline V gene (reference sequence). CDR3 length: 14 amino acids. V lost 2 bases and J lost 7; bases outside the gene matches: 9. For the CDR3, the DNA is TGTGCCTGGAGTTCACGGGGGGGGTTTAGGACCCAGTACTTC. Translation: CAWSSRGGFRTQYF.

This clone was picked up a small number of times. Other nucleotide sequences in the sample specify the same CDR3. The rearrangement uses TRBV5-6 and TRBJ2-7; D might be TRBD2 (5 bases). Germline V lookup: CDR1 SGHDT, CDR2 YYEEEE. The CDR3 loop spans 14 amino acids. V gave up 0 bases and J gave up 4 bases, with 11 bases separating them. The DNA for the CDR3 is TGTGCCAGCAGCTTGGGAGGGATTTCGTACGAGCAGTACTTC. Its translation is CASSLGGISYEQYF.

A few counts support this clone. The chain carries TRBV6-6 and TRBJ1-1, with a weak D call TRBD1 (5 bases). The germline V gene encodes CDR1 MNHNY and CDR2 SVGAGI (reference sequence). V lost 4 bases and J lost 5, with 14 bases in between. The CDR3 contains 14 residues. The CDR3 here is CASSLGEERTEAFF. The CDR3 region has the DNA TGTGCCAGCAGTTTAGGGGAGGAAAGGACTGAAGCTTTCTTT.